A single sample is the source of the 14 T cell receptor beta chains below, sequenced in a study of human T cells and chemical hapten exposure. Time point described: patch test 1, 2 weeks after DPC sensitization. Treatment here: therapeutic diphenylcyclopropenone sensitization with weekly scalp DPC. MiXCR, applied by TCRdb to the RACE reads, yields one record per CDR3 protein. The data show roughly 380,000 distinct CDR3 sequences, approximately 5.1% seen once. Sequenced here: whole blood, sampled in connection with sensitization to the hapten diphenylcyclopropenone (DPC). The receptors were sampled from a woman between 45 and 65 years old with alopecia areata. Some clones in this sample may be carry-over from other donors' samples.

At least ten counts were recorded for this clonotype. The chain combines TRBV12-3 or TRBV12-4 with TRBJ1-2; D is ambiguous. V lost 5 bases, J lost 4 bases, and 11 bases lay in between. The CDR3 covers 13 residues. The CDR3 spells CASSKTRVYGYTF. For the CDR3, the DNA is TGTGCCAGCAGTAAGACAAGGGTCTATGGCTACACCTTC.

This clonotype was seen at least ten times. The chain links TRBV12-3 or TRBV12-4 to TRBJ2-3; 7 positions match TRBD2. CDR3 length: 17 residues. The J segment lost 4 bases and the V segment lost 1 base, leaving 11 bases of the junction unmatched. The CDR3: CASSLDLASGGADTQYF. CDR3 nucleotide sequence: TGTGCCAGCAGTTTAGATCTTGCTAGCGGAGGTGCAGATACGCAGTATTTT.

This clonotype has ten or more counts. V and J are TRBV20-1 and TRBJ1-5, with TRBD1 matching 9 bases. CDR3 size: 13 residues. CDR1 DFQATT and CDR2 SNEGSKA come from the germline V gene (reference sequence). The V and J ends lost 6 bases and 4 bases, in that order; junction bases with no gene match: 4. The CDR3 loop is CSAQTGGNQPQHF. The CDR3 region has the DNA TGCAGTGCGCAGACAGGGGGAAATCAGCCCCAGCATTTT.

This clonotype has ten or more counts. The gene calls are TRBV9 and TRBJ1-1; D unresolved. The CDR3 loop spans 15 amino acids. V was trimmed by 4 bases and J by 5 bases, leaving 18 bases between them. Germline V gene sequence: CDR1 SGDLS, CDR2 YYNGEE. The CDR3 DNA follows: TGTGCCAGCAGCCCCCGTAGCAGAGGTCCTACTGAAGCTTTCTTT. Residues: CASSPRSRGPTEAFF.

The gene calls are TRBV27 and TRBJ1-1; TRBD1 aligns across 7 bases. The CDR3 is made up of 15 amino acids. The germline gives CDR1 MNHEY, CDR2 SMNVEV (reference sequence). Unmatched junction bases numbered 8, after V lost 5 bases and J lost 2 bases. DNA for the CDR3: TGTGCCAGCAGTAATTTAGGACAGGTTAACACTGAAGCTTTCTTT. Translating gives CASSNLGQVNTEAFF.

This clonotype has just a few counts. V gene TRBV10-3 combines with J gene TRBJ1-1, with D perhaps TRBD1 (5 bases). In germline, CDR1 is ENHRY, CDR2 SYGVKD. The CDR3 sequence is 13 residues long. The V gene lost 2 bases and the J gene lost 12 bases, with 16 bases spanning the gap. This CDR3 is CAISEGRAFDTFF. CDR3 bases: TGTGCCATCAGTGAGGGCAGGGCATTCGACACTTTCTTT.

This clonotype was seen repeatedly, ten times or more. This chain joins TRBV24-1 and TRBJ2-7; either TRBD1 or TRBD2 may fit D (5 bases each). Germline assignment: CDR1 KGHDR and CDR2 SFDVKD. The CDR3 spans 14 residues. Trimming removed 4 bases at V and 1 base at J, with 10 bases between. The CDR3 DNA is TGTGCCACCAGTGAGCCAGGGACGTCCTACGAGCAGTACTTC. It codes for CATSEPGTSYEQYF.

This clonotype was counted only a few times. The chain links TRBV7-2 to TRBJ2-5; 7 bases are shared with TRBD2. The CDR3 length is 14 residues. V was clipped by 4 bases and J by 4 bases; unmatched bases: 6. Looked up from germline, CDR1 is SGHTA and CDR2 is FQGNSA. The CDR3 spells CASSSVTGGETQYF. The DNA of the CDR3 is TGTGCCAGCAGCTCCGTCACGGGGGGAGAGACCCAGTACTTC. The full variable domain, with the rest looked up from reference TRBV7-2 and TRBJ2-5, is GAGVSQSPSNKVTEKGKDVELRCDPISGHTALYWYRQSLGQGLEFLIYFQGNSAPDKSGLPSDRFSAERTGGSVSTLTIQRTQQEDSAVYLCASSSVTGGETQYFGPGTRLLVL.

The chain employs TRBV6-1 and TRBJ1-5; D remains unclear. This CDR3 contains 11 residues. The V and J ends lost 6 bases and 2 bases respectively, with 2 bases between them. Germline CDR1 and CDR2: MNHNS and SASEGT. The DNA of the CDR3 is TGTGCCAGCAGGGGCAATCAGCCCCAGCATTTT. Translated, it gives CASRGNQPQHF.

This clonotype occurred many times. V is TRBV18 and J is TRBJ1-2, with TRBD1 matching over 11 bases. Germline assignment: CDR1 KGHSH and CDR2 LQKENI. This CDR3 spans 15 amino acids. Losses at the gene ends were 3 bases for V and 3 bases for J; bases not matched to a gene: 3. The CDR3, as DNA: TGTGCCAGCTCACCCGGACAGGGGGCCTACTATGGCTACACCTTC. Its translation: CASSPGQGAYYGYTF.

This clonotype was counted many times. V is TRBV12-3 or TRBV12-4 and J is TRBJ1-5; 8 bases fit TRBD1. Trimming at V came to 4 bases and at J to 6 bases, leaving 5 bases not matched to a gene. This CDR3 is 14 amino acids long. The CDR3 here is CASSSTGVVQPQHF. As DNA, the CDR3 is TGTGCCAGCAGTTCGACAGGGGTGGTTCAGCCCCAGCATTTT.

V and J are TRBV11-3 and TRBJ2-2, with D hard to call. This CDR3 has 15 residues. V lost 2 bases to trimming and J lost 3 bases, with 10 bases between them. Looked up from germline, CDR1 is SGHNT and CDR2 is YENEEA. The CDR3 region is CASSLTGPYTGELFF. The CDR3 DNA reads TGTGCCAGCAGCTTAACGGGTCCTTACACCGGGGAGCTGTTTTTT.

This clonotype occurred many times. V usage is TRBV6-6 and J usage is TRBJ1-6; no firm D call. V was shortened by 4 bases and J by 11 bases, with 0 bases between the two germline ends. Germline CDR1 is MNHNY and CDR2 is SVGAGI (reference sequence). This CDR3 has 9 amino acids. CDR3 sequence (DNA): TGTGCCAGCAGTTCACCCCTCCACTTT. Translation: CASSSPLHF.

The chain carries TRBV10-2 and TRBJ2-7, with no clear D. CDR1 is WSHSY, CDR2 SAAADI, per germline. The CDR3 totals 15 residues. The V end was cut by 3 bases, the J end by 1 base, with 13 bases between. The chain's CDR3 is CASSDSVGVSYEQYF. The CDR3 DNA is TGCGCCAGCAGTGATTCGGTCGGAGTTTCCTACGAGCAGTACTTC.